This entry lists 17 T cell receptor beta chains sequenced from one sample in a study of blood T cell repertoires in COVID-19. The table came from immunoSEQ multiplex PCR; TCRdb's copy has only in-frame clones and leaves some out. The sample carries some 260,000 clones, 88% recorded once. Material for sequencing was peripheral blood. The receptors derive from a woman in her 30s with COVID-19, enrolled during active disease.

The V call is TRBV19, the J call TRBJ1-4, with D unresolved. V lost 4 bases to trimming and J lost 2 bases, with 11 bases between them. The V gene's germline CDR1 is LNHDA and CDR2 SQIVND (reference sequence). The CDR3 has 15 residues. Here the CDR3 DNA reads TGTGCCAGTAGTACCGAACAGTACACTAATGAAAAACTGTTTTTT. This translates into CASSTEQYTNEKLFF.

The CDR3 region is CASSLAVDRVHEQFF. The CDR3 nucleotides are TGCGCCAGCAGCTTGGCAGTGGACAGGGTGCATGAGCAGTTCTTC. The rearrangement uses TRBV5-1 and TRBJ2-1; 8 bases agree with TRBD1. Germline V CDR1 and CDR2: SGHRS, YFSETQ. The CDR3 loop spans 15 amino acids. V lost 0 bases, J lost 8 bases, and 7 bases stayed unmatched.

The table lists this clone with a count of one. This chain joins TRBV23-1 and TRBJ2-7; D remains ambiguous. TRBV23-1 is an ORF for which the function is uncertain. Trimming removed 4 bases from V and 5 bases from J, with 12 bases in between. The CDR3 contains 13 residues. The CDR3 DNA is TGCGCCAGCAGTCCCCCGGGTAACCACGAGCAGTACGTC. Translation gives CASSPPGNHEQYV.

This chain connects TRBV2 to TRBJ1-5; TRBD1 agrees at 7 bases. V lost 3 bases, J lost 4 bases, and 6 bases stayed unmatched. This CDR3 comprises 15 residues. Germline loops: CDR1 SNHLY, CDR2 FYNNEI. The CDR3 is CASSEGTATNQPQHF. DNA for the CDR3: TGTGCCAGCAGTGAGGGGACAGCGACAAATCAGCCCCAGCATTTT.

The rearrangement links TRBV5-1 to TRBJ2-5; 8 bases line up with TRBD1. This CDR3 region has 16 residues. From germline, CDR1 is SGHRS and CDR2 YFSETQ. V shed 0 bases, J shed 5 bases, and the junction held 9 bases outside the gene matches. CDR3: CASSLGGQVGAETQYF. The CDR3, as DNA: TGCGCCAGCAGCTTGGGGGGACAGGTAGGCGCGGAGACCCAGTACTTC.

This chain links TRBV25-1 with TRBJ2-7; 8 positions agree with TRBD2. This CDR3 is 15 amino acids long. Germline CDR1 MGHDK, CDR2 SYGVNS. V shed 7 bases and J 3 bases; nucleotides not matched to a gene: 11. The DNA of the CDR3 is TGTGCCAGCATCTCAACTAGCGGTCATGACTACGAGCAGTACGTC. Residues: CASISTSGHDYEQYV.

The V call is TRBV6-1, the J call TRBJ2-7; a possible D gene is TRBD1 (7 bases). Germline assignment: CDR1 MNHNS and CDR2 SASEGT. This CDR3 is built from 12 residues. Trimming shortened V by 3 bases and J by 5 bases, and 8 bases separated the two germline ends. The CDR3 nucleotides read TGTGCCAGCAGTGACAGGGGGGACGAGCAGTACGTC. Translated: CASSDRGDEQYV.

V and J are TRBV5-1 and TRBJ1-1, with TRBD1 matching over 8 bases. The CDR3 spans 15 residues. Germline trimming cut 4 bases from V and 1 base from J; bases unmatched to any gene: 6. Germline assignment: CDR1 SGHRS and CDR2 YFSETQ. The CDR3 sequence is CASSNLDRGNTEAFF. The CDR3 DNA reads as TGCGCCAGCAGCAACCTCGACAGGGGGAACACTGAAGCTTTCTTT.

The chain employs TRBV27 and TRBJ1-5; D call uncertain. The length of the CDR3 is 13 residues. Germline V CDR1 and CDR2: MNHEY, SMNVEV (reference sequence). V lost 4 bases to trimming and J lost 0 bases, with 4 bases between them. CDR3 nucleotide sequence: TGTGCCAGCAGTTCTTATAGCAATCAGCCCCAGCATTTT. Translating gives CASSSYSNQPQHF.

V is TRBV7-2 and J is TRBJ1-3, with D unresolved. Trimming removed 1 base at V and 0 bases at J, with 7 bases between. The germline gives CDR1 SGHTA, CDR2 FQGNSA. This CDR3 has 15 amino acids. The DNA of the CDR3 is TGTGCCAGCAGCTTAGAACGGGTCTCTGGAAACACCATATATTTT. This translates into CASSLERVSGNTIYF.

The chain has TRBV11-2 and TRBJ2-3; D call uncertain. This CDR3 spans 13 amino acids. The germline V gene has CDR1 SGHAT and CDR2 FQNNGV. Trimming removed 5 bases from V and 5 bases from J, with 11 bases in between. CDR3 sequence (DNA): TGTGCCAGCAGCCTAGGCTTCGGAGATACGCAGTATTTT. Translation gives CASSLGFGDTQYF.

This rearrangement joins TRBV10-3 to TRBJ2-3; 7 bases line up with TRBD2. The CDR3 has 16 amino acids. The germline V gene has CDR1 ENHRY and CDR2 SYGVKD. V lost 3 bases, J lost 2 bases, and 8 bases stayed unmatched. CDR3 amino acids: CAISERVAGDTDTQYF. The CDR3 DNA is TGTGCCATCAGTGAACGAGTGGCGGGGGACACAGATACGCAGTATTTT.

This clone was picked up one time. The V and J genes are TRBV16 and TRBJ1-1; 8 bases line up with TRBD1. Trimming at V came to 3 bases and at J to 4 bases, leaving 7 bases not matched to a gene. The germline gives CDR1 KGHSY, CDR2 FQNENV. This CDR3 region has 15 residues. The CDR3 sequence is CASSHNPTGGTEAFF. The CDR3 DNA follows: TGTGCCAGCAGCCACAATCCTACAGGGGGCACTGAAGCTTTCTTT.

The V call is TRBV6-2 or TRBV6-3, the J call TRBJ1-3, with D possibly TRBD1 on 6 matching bases. Trimming removed 5 bases from V and 2 bases from J, with 13 bases in between. Germline values: CDR1 MNHEY, CDR2 SVGEGT. The CDR3 runs 15 residues. The CDR3 DNA sequence: TGTGCCAGCAGTCGATCCCAGGGGACTGGAAACACCATATATTTT. Translation gives CASSRSQGTGNTIYF.

This rearrangement joins TRBV2 to TRBJ2-5, with 11 bases identical to TRBD2. This CDR3 region has 16 residues. V lost 4 bases and J lost 4; bases outside the gene matches: 8. Germline assignment: CDR1 SNHLY and CDR2 FYNNEI. The CDR3 DNA reads TGTGCCAGCAGTGTTGTAGCGGGGGGGCTAGGAGAGACCCAGTACTTC. This translates into CASSVVAGGLGETQYF.

This chain uses TRBV11-1 with TRBJ2-7, with D possibly matching TRBD1 (6 bases). Trimming shortened V by 1 base and J by 1 base, and 11 bases separated the two germline ends. Germline CDR1 SGHAT, CDR2 FQDESV (reference sequence). This CDR3 is built from 15 residues. The CDR3 DNA is TGTGCCAGCAGCTTAGACAGGGCCCTGTCCTACGAGCAGTACGTC. Its translation is CASSLDRALSYEQYV.

The chain links TRBV13 to TRBJ2-3, with D uncertain. The CDR3 loop spans 13 amino acids. Trimming stripped 2 bases from V and 4 bases from J, with 7 bases between. The germline V gene has CDR1 PRHDT and CDR2 FYEKMQ (reference sequence). The CDR3, as DNA: TGTGCCAGCAGCTTACAGACTGCAGATACGCAGTATTTT. Its translation is CASSLQTADTQYF.